Below, 10 T cell receptor beta chains from the same sample are listed, as sequenced in a study of blood T cell repertoires in COVID-19. This table comes from immunoSEQ multiplex PCR, and its TCRdb copy is limited to in-frame clones, with some not included. The top ten clones hold about 5.6% of a sample with about 190,000 clones, roughly 86% of them seen once. The sequencing input was PBMCs or T cells enriched from blood (not recorded which). The receptor set was obtained from a man aged 35-49 years with acute COVID-19.

This clone occurred once. The J gene is TRBJ1-2, the V gene TRBV6-5, with D possibly TRBD1 on 5 matching bases. CDR3 size: 13 residues. Between the trimmed V and J ends, which lost 4 bases and 6 bases, there was a span of 12 bases. CDR1 is MNHEY and CDR2 is SVGAGI in the germline V gene. The CDR3 loop reads CASSSSRVDGYTF. The CDR3 DNA reads as TGTGCCAGCAGTTCATCCAGGGTCGATGGCTACACCTTC.

A few counts support this clone. The gene calls are TRBV11-2 and TRBJ2-2; D gene uncertain. Deletions cut 1 base from V and 8 bases from J, with 5 bases between. The V gene's germline CDR1 is SGHAT and CDR2 FQNNGV. CDR3 size: 12 residues. The CDR3 DNA is TGTGCCAGCAGCTTAGGAGAGGGGGAGCTGTTTTTT. Encoded protein: CASSLGEGELFF.

V is TRBV6-5 and J is TRBJ2-7; unclear D gene. The CDR3 loop spans 15 amino acids. Trimming pared 0 bases from V and 3 bases from J, leaving 12 bases between. Germline CDR1 reads MNHEY; CDR2 reads SVGAGI. In nucleotides, the CDR3 is TGTGCCAGCAGTTACTCCCTCTCCCCCGGCTACGAGCAGTACTTC. Protein: CASSYSLSPGYEQYF.

This chain connects TRBV19 to TRBJ1-5; D might be TRBD1 (6 bases). This CDR3 region has 16 residues. V shed 3 bases and J shed 9 bases, with 21 bases lying between them. Germline loops: CDR1 LNHDA, CDR2 SQIVND (reference sequence). CDR3 in amino acids: CASSIPYSGTKWPQHF. The CDR3 DNA is TGTGCCAGTAGTATCCCCTACTCCGGGACAAAATGGCCCCAGCATTTT.

A single count supports this clone. The chain links TRBV6-6 to TRBJ1-2, with D possibly matching TRBD1 (6 bases). This CDR3 has 15 amino acids. V lost 0 bases and J lost 4, with 12 bases in between. Germline values: CDR1 MNHNY, CDR2 SVGAGI (reference sequence). The CDR3 coding sequence is TGTGCCAGCAGTTACTCCTCGACAGGTGGCTATGGCTACACCTTC. This codes for CASSYSSTGGYGYTF.

The chain links TRBV7-2 to TRBJ2-7; 8 bases are a match to TRBD1. The trim removed 3 bases at V and 2 bases at J, leaving 12 bases unmatched. There are 17 residues in the CDR3. CDR1 is SGHTA, CDR2 FQGNSA, per germline. The CDR3: CASSLNPPGQGAYEQYF. The DNA of the CDR3 is TGTGCCAGCAGCTTGAATCCACCCGGACAGGGCGCCTACGAGCAGTACTTC.

This chain connects TRBV10-2 to TRBJ2-7; TRBD2 matches at 8 bases. This CDR3 comprises 15 residues. The V segment lost 3 bases and the J segment 2 bases; nucleotides outside the gene matches: 6. Looked up from germline, CDR1 is WSHSY and CDR2 is SAAADI. CDR3 sequence (DNA): TGCGCCAGCAGTGAACCGGTTAGCGGGACCTACGAGCAGTACTTC. The encoded protein is CASSEPVSGTYEQYF.

In this sample, this clone turned up a few times. This rearrangement joins TRBV4-1 to TRBJ2-7, with 7 bases lining up with TRBD2. This CDR3 has 16 residues. The V gene's germline CDR1 is MGHRA and CDR2 YSYEKL. V was pared by 4 bases and J by 0 bases, with 9 bases of the junction left unmatched. This chain's CDR3 is CASSRLPGLSSYEQYF. CDR3 DNA: TGCGCCAGCAGCCGATTGCCGGGACTAAGCTCCTACGAGCAGTACTTC.

This clone was seen just once. Other DNA sequences in the same sample also yield this CDR3. J is TRBJ2-3 and V is TRBV30; 7 bases line up with TRBD2. CDR3 length equals 13 residues. Germline lookup yields CDR1 GTSNPN and CDR2 SVGIG (reference sequence). The V gene end was trimmed by 8 bases and the J gene end by 0 bases; junction bases not matched to a gene: 5. CDR3 region: CALSGVSTDTQYF. The DNA for the CDR3 is TGTGCCCTGAGCGGGGTTAGCACAGATACGCAGTATTTT.

The CDR3: CASSTGQGGHQPQHF. CDR3 sequence (DNA): TGTGCCAGCTCAACCGGACAGGGGGGCCATCAGCCCCAGCATTTT. The chain joins TRBV18 to TRBJ1-5; 10 nucleotides align to TRBD1. Germline V gene lookup returns CDR1 KGHSH and CDR2 LQKENI. Trimming at V came to 5 bases and at J to 5 bases, leaving 6 bases not matched to a gene. The CDR3 length is 15 residues. Variable domain in full (rest from reference TRBV18 and TRBJ1-5): NAGVMQNPRHLVRRRGQEARLRCSPMKGHSHVYWYRQLPEEGLKFMVYLQKENIIDESGMPKERFSAEFPKEGPSILRIQQVVRGDSAAYFCASSTGQGGHQPQHFGDGTRLSIL.